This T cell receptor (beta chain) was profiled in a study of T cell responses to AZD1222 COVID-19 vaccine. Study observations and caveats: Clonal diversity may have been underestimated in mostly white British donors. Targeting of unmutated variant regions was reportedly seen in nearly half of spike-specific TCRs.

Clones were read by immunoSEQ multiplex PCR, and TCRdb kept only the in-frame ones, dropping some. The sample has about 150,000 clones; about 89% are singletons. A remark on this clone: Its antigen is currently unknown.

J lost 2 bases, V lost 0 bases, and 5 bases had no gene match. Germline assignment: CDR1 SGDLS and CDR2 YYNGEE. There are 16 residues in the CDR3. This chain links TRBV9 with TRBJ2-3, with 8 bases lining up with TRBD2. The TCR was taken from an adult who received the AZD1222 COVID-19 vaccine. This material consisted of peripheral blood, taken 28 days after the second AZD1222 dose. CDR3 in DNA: TGTGCCAGCAGCGTAGCTACTAGCGGACTCACAGATACGCAGTATTTT. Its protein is CASSVATSGLTDTQYF.